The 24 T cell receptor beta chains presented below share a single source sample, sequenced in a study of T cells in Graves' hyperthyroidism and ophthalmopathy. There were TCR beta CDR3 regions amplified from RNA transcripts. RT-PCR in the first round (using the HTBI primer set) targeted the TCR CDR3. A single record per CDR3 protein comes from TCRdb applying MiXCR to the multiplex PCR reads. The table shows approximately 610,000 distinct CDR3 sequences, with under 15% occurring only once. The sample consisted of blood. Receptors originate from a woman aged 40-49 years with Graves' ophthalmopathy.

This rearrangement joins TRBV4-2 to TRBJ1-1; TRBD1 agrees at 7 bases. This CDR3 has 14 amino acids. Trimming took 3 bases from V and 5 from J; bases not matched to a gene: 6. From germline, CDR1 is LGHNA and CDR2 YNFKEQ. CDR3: CASSHVTGETEAFF. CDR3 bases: TGTGCCAGCAGCCATGTAACAGGGGAAACTGAAGCTTTCTTT.

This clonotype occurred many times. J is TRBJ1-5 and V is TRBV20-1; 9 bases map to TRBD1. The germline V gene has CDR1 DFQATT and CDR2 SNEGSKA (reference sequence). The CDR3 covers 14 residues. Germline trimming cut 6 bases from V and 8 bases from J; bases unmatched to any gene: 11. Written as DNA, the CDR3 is TGCAGTGCAAAAACCGGGACAGGGCCTAAGCCCCAGCATTTT. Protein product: CSAKTGTGPKPQHF.

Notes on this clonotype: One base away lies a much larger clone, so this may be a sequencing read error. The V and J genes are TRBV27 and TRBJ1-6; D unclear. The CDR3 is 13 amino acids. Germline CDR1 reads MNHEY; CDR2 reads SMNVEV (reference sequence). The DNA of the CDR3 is TGTGCCAGCAGTTTATCGGATGGCTCACCCCTCCGCTTT. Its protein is CASSLSDGSPLRF.

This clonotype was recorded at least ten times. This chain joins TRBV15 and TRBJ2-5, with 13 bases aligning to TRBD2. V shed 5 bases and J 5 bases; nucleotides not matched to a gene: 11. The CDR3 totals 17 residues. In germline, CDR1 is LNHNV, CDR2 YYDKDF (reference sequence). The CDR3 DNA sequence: TGTGCCACCAGCCACGGGGGGACTAGCGGGATTGGGGAGACCCAGTACTTC. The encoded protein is CATSHGGTSGIGETQYF.

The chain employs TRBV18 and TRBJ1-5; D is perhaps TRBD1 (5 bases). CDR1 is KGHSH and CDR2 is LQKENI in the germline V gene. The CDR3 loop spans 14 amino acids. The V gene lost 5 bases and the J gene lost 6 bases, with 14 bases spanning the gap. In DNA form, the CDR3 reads TGTGCCAGCTCAGAAGACAGTTTGGTTCAGCCCCAGCATTTT. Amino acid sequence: CASSEDSLVQPQHF.

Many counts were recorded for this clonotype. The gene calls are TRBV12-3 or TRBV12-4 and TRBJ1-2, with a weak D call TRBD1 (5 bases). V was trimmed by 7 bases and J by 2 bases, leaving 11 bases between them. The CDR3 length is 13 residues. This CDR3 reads CASKGPPNYGYTF. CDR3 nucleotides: TGTGCCAGCAAGGGACCTCCGAACTATGGCTACACCTTC.

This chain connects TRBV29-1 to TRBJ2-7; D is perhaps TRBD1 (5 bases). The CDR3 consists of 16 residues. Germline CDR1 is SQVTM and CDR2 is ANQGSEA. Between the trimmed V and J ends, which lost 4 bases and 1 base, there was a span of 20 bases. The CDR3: CSVVIDTRKGSYEQYF. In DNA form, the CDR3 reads TGCAGCGTTGTCATCGACACCAGGAAGGGGTCCTACGAGCAGTACTTC.

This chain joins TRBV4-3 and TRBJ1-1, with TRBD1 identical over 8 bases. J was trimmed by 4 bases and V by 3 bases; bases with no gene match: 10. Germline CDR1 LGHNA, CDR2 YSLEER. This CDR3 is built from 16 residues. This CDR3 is CASSQSRGRGGTEAFF. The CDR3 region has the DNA TGCGCCAGCAGCCAGAGCAGGGGGCGCGGGGGCACTGAAGCTTTCTTT.

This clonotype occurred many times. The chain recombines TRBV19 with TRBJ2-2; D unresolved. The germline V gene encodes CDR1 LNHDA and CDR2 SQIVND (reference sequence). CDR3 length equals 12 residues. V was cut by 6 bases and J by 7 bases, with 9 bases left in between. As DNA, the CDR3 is TGTGCCAGTAGCCAATTCGGCGGGGAGCTGTTTTTT. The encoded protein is CASSQFGGELFF.

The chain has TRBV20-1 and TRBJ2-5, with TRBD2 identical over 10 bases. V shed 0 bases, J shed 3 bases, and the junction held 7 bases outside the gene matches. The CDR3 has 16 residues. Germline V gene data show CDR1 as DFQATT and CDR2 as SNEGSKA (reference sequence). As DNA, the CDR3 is TGCAGTGCTAGAGATCAAGCTAGCGGGGGCGAAGAGACCCAGTACTTC. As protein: CSARDQASGGEETQYF.

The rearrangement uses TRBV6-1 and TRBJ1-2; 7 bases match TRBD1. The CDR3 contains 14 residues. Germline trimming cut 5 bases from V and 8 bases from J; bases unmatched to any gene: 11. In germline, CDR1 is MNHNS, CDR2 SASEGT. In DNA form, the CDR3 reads TGTGCCAGCAGTCCCTTATCCGGACAGGACGGCTACACCTTC. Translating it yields CASSPLSGQDGYTF.

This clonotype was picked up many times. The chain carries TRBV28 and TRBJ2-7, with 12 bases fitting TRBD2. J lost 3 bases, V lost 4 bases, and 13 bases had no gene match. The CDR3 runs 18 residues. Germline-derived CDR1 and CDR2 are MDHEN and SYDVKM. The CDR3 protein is CASSSPGLAGLRGYEQYF. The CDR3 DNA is TGTGCCAGCAGTTCACCGGGACTAGCGGGCCTTCGGGGCTACGAGCAGTACTTC. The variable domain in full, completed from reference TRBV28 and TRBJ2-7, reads DVKVTQSSRYLVKRTGEKVFLECVQDMDHENMFWYRQDPGLGLRLIYFSYDVKMKEKGDIPEGYSVSREKKERFSLILESASTNQTSMYLCASSSPGLAGLRGYEQYFGPGTRLTVT.

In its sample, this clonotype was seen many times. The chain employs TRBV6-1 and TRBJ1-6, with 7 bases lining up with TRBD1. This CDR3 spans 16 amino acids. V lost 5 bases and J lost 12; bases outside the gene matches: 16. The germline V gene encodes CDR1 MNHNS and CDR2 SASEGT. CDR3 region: CASSPTPRQGEGPLHF. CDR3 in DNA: TGTGCCAGCAGTCCAACACCGAGACAGGGCGAGGGACCCCTCCACTTT.

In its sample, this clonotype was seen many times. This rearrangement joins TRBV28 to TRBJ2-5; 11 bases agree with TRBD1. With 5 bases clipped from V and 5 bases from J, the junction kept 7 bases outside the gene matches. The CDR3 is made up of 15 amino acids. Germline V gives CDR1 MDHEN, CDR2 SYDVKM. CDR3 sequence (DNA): TGTGCCAGCAGTCCCTGGACAGGGGGCGGGGAGACCCAGTACTTC. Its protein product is CASSPWTGGGETQYF.

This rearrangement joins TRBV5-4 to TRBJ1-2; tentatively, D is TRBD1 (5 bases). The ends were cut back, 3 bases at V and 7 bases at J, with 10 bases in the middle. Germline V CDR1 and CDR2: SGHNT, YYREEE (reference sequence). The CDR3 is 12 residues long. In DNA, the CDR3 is TGTGCCAGCAGCTCAGGGATGGGTGGCTACACCTTC. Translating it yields CASSSGMGGYTF. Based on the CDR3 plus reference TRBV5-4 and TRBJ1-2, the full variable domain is ETGVTQSPTHLIKTRGQQVTLRCSSQSGHNTVSWYQQALGQGPQFIFQYYREEENGRGNFPPRFSGLQFPNYSSELNVNALELDDSALYLCASSSGMGGYTFGSGTRLTVV.

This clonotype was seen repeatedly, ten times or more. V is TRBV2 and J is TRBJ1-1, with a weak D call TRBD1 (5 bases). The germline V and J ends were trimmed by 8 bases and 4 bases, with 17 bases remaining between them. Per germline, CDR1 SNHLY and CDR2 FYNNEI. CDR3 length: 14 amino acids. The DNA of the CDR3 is TGTGCCAGCTTCTTAGACAGTGCCAGCACTGAAGCTTTCTTT. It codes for CASFLDSASTEAFF.

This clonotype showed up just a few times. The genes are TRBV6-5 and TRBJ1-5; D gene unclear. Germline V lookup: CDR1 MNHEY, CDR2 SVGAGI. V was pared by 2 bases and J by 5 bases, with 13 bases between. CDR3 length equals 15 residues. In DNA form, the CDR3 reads TGTGCCAGCAGTTACAGCTACTACCCCGATCAGCCCCAGCATTTT. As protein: CASSYSYYPDQPQHF.

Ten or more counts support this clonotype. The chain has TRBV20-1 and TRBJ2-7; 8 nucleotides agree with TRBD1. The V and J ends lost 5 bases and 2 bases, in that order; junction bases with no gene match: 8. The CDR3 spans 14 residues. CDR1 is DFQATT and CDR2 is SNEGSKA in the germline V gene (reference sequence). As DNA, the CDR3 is TGCAGTGCTCAAAAGGACAGGGCAACCTACGAGCAGTACTTC. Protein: CSAQKDRATYEQYF.

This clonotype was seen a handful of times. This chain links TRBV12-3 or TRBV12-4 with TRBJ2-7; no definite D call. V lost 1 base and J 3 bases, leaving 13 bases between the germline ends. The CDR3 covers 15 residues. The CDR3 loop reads CASSLGGVGFYEQYF. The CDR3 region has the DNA TGTGCCAGCAGTTTAGGGGGTGTCGGTTTCTACGAGCAGTACTTC.

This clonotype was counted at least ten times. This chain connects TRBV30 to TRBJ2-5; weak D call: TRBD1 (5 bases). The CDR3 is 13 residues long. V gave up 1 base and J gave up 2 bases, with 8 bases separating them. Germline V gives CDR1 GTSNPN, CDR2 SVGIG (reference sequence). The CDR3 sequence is CAWSEDSQETQYF. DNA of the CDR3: TGTGCCTGGAGTGAAGACAGTCAAGAGACCCAGTACTTC.

The CDR3 sequence: CSALRGQETQYF. The CDR3 DNA reads TGCAGCGCACTGAGGGGACAAGAGACCCAGTACTTC. The genes are TRBV29-1 and TRBJ2-5; D tentatively fits TRBD1 or TRBD2 (5 bases each). Trimming removed 7 bases from V and 2 bases from J, with 11 bases in between. This CDR3 is 12 amino acids long. Germline assignment: CDR1 SQVTM and CDR2 ANQGSEA.

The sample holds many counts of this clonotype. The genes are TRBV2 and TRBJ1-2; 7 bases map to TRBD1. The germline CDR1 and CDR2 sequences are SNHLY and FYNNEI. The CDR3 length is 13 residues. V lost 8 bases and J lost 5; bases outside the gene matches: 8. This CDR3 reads CASGSGGRYGYTF. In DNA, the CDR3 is TGTGCCAGCGGTTCAGGGGGGAGGTATGGCTACACCTTC. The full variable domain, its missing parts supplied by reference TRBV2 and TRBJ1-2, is EPEVTQTPSHQVTQMGQEVILRCVPISNHLYFYWYRQILGQKVEFLVSFYNNEISEKSEIFDDQFSVERPDGSNFTLKIRSTKLEDSAMYFCASGSGGRYGYTFGSGTRLTVV.

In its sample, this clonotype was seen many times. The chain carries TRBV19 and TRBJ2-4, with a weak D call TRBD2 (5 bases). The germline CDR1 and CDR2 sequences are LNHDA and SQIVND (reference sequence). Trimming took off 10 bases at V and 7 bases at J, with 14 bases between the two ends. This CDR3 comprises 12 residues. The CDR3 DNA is TGTGCCACCCGCTCCCCGGGGAACATTCAGTACTTC. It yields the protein CATRSPGNIQYF.

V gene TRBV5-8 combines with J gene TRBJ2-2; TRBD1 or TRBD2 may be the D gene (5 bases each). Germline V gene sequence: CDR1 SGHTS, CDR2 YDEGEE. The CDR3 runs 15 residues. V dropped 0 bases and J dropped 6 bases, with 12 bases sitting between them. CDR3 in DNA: TGTGCCAGCAGCTTGGATGCTTGGGGGTCCGGGGAGCTGTTTTTT. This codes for CASSLDAWGSGELFF.